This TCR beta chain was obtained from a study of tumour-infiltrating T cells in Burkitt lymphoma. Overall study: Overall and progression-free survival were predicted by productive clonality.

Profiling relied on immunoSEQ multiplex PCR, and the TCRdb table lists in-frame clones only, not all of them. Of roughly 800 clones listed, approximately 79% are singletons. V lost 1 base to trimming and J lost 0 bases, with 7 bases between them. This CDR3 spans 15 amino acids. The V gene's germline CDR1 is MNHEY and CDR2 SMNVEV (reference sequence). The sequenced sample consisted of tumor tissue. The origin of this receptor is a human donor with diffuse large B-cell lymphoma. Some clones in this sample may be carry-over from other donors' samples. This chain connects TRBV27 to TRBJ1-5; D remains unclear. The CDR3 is CASSLLANSNQPQHF. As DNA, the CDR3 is TGTGCCAGCAGTTTATTAGCCAATAGCAATCAGCCCCAGCATTTT.